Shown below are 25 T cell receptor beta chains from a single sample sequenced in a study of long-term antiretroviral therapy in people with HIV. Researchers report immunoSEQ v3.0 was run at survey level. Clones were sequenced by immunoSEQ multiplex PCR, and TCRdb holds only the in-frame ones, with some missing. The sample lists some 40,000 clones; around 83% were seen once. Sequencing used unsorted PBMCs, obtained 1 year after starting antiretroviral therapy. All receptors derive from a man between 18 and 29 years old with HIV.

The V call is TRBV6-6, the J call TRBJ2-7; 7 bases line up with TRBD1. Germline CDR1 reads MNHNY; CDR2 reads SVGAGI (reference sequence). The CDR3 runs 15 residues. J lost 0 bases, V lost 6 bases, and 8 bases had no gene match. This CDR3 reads CASRTDRESSYEQYF. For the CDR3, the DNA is TGTGCCAGCAGGACCGACAGGGAAAGCTCCTACGAGCAGTACTTC.

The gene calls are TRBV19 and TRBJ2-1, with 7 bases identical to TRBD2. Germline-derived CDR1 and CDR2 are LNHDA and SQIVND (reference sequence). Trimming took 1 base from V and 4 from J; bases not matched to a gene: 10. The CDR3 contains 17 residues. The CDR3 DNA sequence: TGTGCCAGTAGTATAGGTAGCGGGCTGGAACTTTACAATGAGCAGTTCTTC. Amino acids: CASSIGSGLELYNEQFF.

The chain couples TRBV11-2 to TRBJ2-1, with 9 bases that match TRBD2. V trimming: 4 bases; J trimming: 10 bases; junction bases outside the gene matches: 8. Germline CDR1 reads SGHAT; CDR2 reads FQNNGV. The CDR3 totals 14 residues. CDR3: CASSSSSGIGEQFF. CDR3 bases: TGTGCCAGCAGCTCTTCTAGCGGGATTGGGGAGCAGTTCTTC.

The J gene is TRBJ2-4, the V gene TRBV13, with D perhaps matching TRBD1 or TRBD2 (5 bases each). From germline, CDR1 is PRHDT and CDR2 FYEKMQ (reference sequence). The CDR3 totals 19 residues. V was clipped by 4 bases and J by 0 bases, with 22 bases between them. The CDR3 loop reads CASSSTGTGTHLAKNIQYF. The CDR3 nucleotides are TGTGCCAGCAGCTCAACGGGAACCGGGACCCACTTAGCCAAAAACATTCAGTACTTC.

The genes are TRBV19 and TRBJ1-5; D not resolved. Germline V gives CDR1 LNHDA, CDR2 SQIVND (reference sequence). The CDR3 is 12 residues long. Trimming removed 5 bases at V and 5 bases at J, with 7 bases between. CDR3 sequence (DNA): TGTGCCAGTAGTTCAAGTTATCAGCCCCAGCATTTT. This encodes CASSSSYQPQHF.

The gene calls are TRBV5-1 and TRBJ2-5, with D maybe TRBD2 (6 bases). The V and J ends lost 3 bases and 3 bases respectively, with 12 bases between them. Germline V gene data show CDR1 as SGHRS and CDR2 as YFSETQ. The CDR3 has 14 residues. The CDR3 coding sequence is TGCGCCAGCAGCTCCCGGGACTCCAAAGAGACCCAGTACTTC. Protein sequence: CASSSRDSKETQYF.

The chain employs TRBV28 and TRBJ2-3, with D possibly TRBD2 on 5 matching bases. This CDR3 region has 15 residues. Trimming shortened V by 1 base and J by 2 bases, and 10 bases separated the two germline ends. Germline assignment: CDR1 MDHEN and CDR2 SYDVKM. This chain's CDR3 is CASSLSVGVTDTQYF. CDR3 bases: TGTGCCAGCAGTTTATCTGTGGGAGTCACAGATACGCAGTATTTT. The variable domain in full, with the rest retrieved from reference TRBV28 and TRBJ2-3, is DVKVTQSSRYLVKRTGEKVFLECVQDMDHENMFWYRQDPGLGLRLIYFSYDVKMKEKGDIPEGYSVSREKKERFSLILESASTNQTSMYLCASSLSVGVTDTQYFGPGTRLTVL.

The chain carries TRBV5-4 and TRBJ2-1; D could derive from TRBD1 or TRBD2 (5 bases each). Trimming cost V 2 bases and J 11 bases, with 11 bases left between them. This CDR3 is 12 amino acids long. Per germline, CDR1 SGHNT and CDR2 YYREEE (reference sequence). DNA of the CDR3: TGTGCCAGCAGCTTTGTGGGACCGCAGCAGTTCTTC. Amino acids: CASSFVGPQQFF.

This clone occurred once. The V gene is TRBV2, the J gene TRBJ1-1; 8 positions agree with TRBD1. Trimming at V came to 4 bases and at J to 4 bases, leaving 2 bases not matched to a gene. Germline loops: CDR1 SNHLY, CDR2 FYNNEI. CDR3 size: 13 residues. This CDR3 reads CASSADRATEAFF. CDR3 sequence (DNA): TGTGCCAGCAGTGCGGACAGGGCCACTGAAGCTTTCTTT.

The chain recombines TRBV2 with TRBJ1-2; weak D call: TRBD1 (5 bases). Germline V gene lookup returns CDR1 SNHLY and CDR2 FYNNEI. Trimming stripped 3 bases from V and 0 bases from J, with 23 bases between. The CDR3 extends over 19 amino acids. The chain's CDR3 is CASSESPRGSSRSNYGYTF. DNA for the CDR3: TGTGCCAGCAGTGAGTCCCCACGGGGCAGTAGTAGATCTAACTATGGCTACACCTTC. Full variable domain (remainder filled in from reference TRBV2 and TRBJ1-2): EPEVTQTPSHQVTQMGQEVILRCVPISNHLYFYWYRQILGQKVEFLVSFYNNEISEKSEIFDDQFSVERPDGSNFTLKIRSTKLEDSAMYFCASSESPRGSSRSNYGYTFGSGTRLTVV.

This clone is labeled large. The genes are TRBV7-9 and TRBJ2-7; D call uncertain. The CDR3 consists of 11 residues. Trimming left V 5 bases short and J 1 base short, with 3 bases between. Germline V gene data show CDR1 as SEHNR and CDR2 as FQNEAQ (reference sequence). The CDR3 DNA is TGTGCCAGCAGCCCTTCCTACGAGCAGTACTTC. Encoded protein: CASSPSYEQYF.

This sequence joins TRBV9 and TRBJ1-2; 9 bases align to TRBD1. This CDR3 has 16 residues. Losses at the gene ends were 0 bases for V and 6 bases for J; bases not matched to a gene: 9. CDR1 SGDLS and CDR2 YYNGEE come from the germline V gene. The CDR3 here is CASSVDGTGSGDGYTF. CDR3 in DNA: TGTGCCAGCAGCGTAGATGGGACAGGGAGCGGGGATGGCTACACCTTC.

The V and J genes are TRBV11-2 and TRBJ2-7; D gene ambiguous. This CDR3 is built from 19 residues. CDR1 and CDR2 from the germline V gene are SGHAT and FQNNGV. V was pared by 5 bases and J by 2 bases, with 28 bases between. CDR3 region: CASSPQAREALALTYEQYF. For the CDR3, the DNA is TGTGCCAGCAGCCCCCAAGCCCGCGAGGCCTTAGCCCTCACCTACGAGCAGTACTTC.

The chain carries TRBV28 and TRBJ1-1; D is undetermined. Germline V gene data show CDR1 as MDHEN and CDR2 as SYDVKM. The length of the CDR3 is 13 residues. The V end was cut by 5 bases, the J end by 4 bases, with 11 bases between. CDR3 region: CASSTPLATEAFF. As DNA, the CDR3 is TGTGCCAGCAGTACACCTTTGGCCACTGAAGCTTTCTTT.

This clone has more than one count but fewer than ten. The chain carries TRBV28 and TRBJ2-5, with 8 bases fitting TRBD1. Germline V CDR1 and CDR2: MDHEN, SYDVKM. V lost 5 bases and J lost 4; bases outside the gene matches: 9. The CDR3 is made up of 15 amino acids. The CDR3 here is CASSNSDRVGETQYF. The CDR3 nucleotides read TGTGCCAGCAGTAATTCGGACAGGGTCGGAGAGACCCAGTACTTC.

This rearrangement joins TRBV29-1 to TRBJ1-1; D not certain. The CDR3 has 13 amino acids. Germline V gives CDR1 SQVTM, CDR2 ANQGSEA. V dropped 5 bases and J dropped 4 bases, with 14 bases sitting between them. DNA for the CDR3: TGCAGCGTTCCCGGAGTTCAGGCCACTGAAGCTTTCTTT. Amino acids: CSVPGVQATEAFF.

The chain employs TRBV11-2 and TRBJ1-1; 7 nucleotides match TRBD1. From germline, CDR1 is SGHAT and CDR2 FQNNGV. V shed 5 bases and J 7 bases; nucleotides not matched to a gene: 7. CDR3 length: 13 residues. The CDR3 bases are TGTGCCAGCAGCGCGAAGACAGGGTTTGAAGCTTTCTTT. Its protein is CASSAKTGFEAFF.

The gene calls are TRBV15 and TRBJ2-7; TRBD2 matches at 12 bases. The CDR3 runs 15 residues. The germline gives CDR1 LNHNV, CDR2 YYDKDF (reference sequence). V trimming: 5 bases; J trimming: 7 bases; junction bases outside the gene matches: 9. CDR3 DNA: TGTGCCACCAGCGGAGGACTAGCGGGAAAGGGTGAGCAGTACTTC. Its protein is CATSGGLAGKGEQYF.

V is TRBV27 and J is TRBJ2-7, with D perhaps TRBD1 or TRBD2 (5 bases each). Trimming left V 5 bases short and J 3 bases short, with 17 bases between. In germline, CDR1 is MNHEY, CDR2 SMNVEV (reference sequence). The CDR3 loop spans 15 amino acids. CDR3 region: CASSPRDGLYYEQYF. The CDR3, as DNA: TGTGCCAGCAGTCCCCGGGACGGATTGTACTACGAGCAGTACTTC.

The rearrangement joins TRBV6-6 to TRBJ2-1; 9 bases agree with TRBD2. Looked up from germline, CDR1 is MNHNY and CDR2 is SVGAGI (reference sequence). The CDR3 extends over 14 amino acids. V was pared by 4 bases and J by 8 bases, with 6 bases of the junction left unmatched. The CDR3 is CASSFGLAIDEQFF. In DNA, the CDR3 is TGTGCCAGCAGTTTCGGACTAGCGATCGATGAGCAGTTCTTC.

The CDR3 DNA reads as TGTGCCAGCAGCCAGACAGGGGCGGCCTATGGCTACACCTTC. Protein sequence: CASSQTGAAYGYTF. The gene calls are TRBV6-4 and TRBJ1-2, with TRBD1 matching 8 bases. Trimming took 6 bases from V and 4 from J; bases not matched to a gene: 7. CDR3 size: 14 residues. Germline V gene lookup returns CDR1 MRHNA and CDR2 SNTAGT.

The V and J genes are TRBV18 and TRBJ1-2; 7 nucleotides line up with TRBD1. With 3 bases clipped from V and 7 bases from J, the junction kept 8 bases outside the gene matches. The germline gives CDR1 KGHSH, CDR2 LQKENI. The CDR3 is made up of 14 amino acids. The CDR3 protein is CASSPRTGEGGYTF. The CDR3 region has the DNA TGTGCCAGCTCACCGAGAACAGGGGAGGGTGGCTACACCTTC.

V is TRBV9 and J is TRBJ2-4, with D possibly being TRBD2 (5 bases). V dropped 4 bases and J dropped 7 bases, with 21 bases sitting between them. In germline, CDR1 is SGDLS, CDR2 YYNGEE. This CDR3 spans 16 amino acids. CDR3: CASSPDRGFGPNIQYF. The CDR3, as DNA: TGTGCCAGCAGCCCCGATAGAGGGTTTGGGCCGAACATTCAGTACTTC.

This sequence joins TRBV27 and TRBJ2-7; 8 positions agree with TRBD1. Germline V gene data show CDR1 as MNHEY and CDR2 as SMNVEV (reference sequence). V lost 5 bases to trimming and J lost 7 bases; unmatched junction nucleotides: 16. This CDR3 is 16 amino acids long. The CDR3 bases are TGTGCCAGCAGTGCTGGGGGACAATGGACAGGGCGGGAGCAGTACTTC. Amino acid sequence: CASSAGGQWTGREQYF.

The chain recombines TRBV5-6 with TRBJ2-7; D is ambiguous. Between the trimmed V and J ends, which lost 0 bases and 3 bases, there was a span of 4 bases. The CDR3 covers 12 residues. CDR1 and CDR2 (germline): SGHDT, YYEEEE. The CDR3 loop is CASSLGRYEQYF. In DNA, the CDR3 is TGTGCCAGCAGCTTGGGCCGCTACGAGCAGTACTTC.